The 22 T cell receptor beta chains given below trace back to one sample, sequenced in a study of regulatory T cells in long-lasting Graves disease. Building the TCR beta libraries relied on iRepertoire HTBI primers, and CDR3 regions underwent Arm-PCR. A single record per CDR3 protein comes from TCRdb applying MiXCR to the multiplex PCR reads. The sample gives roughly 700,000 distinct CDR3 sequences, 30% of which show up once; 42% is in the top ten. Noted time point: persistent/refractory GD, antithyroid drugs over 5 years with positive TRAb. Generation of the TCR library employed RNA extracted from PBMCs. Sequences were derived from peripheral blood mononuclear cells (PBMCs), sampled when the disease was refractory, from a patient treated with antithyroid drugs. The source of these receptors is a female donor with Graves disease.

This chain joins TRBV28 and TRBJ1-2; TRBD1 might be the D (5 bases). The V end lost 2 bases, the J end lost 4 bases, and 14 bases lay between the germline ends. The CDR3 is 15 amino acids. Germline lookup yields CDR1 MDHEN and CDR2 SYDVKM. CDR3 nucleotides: TGTGCCAGCAGTTTAATCCAGGGAGTCGCCTATGGCTACACCTTC. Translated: CASSLIQGVAYGYTF.

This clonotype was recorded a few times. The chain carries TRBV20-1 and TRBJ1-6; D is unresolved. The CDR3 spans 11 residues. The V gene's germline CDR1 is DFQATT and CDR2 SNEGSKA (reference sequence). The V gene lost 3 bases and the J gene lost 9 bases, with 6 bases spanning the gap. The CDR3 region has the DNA TGCAGTGCTAGTGAGGGTTCACCCCTCCACTTT. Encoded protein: CSASEGSPLHF.

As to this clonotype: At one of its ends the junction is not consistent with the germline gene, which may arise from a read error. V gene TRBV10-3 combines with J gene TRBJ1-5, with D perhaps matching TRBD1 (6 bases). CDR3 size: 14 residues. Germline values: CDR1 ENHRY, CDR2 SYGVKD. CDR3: CAIGTGMGNQPQRF. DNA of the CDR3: TGTGCCATCGGAACAGGGATGGGCAATCAGCCCCAGCGTTTT.

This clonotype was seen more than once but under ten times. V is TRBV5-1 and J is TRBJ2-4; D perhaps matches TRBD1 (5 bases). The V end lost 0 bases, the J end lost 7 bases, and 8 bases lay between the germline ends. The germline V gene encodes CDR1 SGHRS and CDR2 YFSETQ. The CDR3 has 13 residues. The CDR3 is CASSLEAGNIQYF. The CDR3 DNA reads TGCGCCAGCAGCTTGGAGGCAGGGAACATTCAGTACTTC.

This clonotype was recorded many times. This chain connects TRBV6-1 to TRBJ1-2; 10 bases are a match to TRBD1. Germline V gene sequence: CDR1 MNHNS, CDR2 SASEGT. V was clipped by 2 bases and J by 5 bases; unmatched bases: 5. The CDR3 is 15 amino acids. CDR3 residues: CASSERQGAWYGYTF. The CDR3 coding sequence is TGTGCCAGCAGTGAAAGACAGGGGGCCTGGTATGGCTACACCTTC.

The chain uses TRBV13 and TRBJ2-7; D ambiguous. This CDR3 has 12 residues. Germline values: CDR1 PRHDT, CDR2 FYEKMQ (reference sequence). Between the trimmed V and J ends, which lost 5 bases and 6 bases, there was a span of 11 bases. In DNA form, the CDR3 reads TGTGCCAGCAGCACTTCTTGGGGCGAGCAGTACTTC. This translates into CASSTSWGEQYF.

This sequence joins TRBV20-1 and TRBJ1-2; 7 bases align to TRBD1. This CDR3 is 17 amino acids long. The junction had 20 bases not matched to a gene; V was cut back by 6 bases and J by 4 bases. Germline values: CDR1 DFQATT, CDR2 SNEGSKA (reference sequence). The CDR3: CSATQGGALVDLYGYTF. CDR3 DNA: TGCAGTGCAACCCAGGGGGGGGCCTTAGTTGATCTCTATGGCTACACCTTC.

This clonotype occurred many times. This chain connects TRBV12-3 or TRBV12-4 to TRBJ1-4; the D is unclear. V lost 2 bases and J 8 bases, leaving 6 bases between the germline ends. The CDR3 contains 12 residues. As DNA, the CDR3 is TGTGCCAGCAGTTTAACCAACGAAAAACTGTTTTTT. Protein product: CASSLTNEKLFF.

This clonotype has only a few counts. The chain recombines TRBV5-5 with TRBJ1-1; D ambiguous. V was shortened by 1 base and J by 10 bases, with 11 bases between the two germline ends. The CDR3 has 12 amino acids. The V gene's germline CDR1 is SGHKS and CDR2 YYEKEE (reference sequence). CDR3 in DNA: TGTGCCAGCAGCTTGCTGGGAGAAGGAGCTTTCTTT. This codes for CASSLLGEGAFF.

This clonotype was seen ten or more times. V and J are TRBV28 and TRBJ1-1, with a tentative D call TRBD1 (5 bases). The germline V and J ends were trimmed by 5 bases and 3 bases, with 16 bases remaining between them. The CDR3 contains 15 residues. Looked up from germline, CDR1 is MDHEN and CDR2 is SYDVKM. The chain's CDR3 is CASSPHWGLYTEAFF. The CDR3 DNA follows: TGTGCCAGCAGTCCTCATTGGGGACTATACACTGAAGCTTTCTTT.

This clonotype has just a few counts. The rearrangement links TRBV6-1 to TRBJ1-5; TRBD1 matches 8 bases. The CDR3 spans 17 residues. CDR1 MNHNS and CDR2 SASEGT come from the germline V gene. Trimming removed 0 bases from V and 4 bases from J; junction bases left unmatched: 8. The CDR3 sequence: CASSEALLRTGNQPQHF. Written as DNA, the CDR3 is TGTGCCAGCAGTGAAGCGCTTCTTAGGACAGGGAATCAGCCCCAGCATTTT.

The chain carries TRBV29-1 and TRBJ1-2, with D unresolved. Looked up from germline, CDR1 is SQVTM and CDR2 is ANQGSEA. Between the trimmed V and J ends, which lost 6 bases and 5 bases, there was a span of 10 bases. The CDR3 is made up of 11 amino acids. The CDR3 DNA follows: TGCAGCGTCCCCCGTTCGTATGGCTACACCTTC. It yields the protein CSVPRSYGYTF.

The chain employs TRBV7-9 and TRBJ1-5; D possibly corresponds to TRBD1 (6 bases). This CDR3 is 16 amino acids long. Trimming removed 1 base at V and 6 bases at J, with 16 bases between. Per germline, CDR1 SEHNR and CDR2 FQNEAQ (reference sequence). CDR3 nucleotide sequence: TGTGCCAGCAGCTTAGAACAGGGAGGTTTTGGTCAGCCCCAGCATTTT. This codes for CASSLEQGGFGQPQHF.

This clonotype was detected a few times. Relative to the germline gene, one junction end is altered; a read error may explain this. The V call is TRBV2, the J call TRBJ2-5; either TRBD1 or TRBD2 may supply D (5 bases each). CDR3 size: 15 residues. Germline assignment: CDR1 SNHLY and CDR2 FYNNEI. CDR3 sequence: CASSNSPSREEAQYF. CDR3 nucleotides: TGTGCCAGCAGTAATTCACCTAGCAGGGAAGAGGCCCAGTACTTC.

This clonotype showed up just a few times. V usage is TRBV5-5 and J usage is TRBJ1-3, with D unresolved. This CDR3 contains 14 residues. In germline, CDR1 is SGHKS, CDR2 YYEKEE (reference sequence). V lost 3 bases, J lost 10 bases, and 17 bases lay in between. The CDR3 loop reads CASSSQGQSWTIYF. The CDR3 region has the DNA TGTGCCAGCAGCTCGCAAGGGCAGAGCTGGACCATATATTTT.

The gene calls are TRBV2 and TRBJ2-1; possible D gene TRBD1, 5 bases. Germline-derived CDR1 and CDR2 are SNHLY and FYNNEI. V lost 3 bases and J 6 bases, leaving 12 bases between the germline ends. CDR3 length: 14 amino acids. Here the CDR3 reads CASSDLAGSNEQFF. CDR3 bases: TGTGCCAGCAGTGATTTGGCAGGGTCCAATGAGCAGTTCTTC.

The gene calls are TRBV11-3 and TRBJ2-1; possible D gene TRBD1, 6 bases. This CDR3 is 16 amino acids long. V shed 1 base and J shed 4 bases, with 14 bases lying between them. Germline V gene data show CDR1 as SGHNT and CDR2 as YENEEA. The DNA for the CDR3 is TGTGCCAGCAGCTTAGGACAGGCCGAGACTTACAATGAGCAGTTCTTC. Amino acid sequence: CASSLGQAETYNEQFF. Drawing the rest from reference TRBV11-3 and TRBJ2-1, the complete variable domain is EAGVVQSPRYKIIEKKQPVAFWCNPISGHNTLYWYLQNLGQGPELLIRYENEEAVDDSQLPKDRFSAERLKGVDSTLKIQPAELGDSAVYLCASSLGQAETYNEQFFGPGTRLTVL.

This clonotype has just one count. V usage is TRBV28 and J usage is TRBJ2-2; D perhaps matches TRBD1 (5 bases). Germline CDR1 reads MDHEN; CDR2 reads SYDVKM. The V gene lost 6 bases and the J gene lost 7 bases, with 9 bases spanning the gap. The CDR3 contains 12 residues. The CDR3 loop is CASRWGGGELFF. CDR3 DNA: TGTGCCAGCAGGTGGGGCGGCGGGGAGCTGTTTTTT.

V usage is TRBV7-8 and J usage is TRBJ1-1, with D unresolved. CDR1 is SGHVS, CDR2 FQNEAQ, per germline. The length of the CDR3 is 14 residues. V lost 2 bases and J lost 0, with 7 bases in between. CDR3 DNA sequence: TGTGCCAGCAGCTTATCATCTTTGAACACTGAAGCTTTCTTT. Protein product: CASSLSSLNTEAFF.

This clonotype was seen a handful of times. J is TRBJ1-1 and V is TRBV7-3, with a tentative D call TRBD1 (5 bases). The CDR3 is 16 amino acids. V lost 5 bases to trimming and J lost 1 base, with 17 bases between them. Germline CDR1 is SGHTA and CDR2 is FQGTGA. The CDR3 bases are TGTGCCAGCAGCCATAGCGGGGCCCCCGGGAACACTGAAGCTTTCTTT. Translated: CASSHSGAPGNTEAFF. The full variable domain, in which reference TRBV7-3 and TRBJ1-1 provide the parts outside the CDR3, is GAGVSQTPSNKVTEKGKYVELRCDPISGHTALYWYRQSLGQGPEFLIYFQGTGAADDSGLPNDRFFAVRPEGSVSTLKIQRTERGDSAVYLCASSHSGAPGNTEAFFGQGTRLTVV.

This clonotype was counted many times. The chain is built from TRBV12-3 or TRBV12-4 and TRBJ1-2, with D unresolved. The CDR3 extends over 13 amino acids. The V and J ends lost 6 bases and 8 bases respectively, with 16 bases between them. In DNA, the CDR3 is TGTGCCAGCAGCTCTTCCGGACCGGGGGGCTACACCTTC. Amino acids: CASSSSGPGGYTF.

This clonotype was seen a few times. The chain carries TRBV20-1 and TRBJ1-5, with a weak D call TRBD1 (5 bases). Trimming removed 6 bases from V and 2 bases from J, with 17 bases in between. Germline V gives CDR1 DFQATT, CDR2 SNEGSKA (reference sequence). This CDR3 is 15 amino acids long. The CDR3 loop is CSAPLQVGGNQPQHF. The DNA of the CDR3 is TGCAGTGCCCCCTTACAGGTAGGAGGCAATCAGCCCCAGCATTTT.